This T cell receptor beta chain was identified in a study of blood T cell repertoires in COVID-19. Whole-study context: The origin of the acute and convalescent COVID-19 samples was the United States, Italy and Spain. PBMCs, B-cell-depleted T cells, or T cells provided the cDNA or gDNA that made up the material.

Only in-frame clones appear in the TCRdb table, and some are missing; sequencing was by immunoSEQ multiplex PCR. The sample lists a few hundred thousand clones, under 95% occurring once. Clinical history reported by participants formed the basis on which cohorts were assigned. Trimming took 2 bases from V and 4 from J, leaving 12 bases between them. CDR3 size: 15 residues. CDR1 MNHEY and CDR2 SVGAGI come from the germline V gene. Sequencing used PBMCs or T cells enriched from blood (not recorded which). This TCR derives from a woman in her twenties or thirties who had recovered from COVID-19. This sequence joins TRBV6-5 and TRBJ1-3; TRBD1 is a possible D gene (6 bases). The CDR3 spells CASSYGQGPGNTIYF. In nucleotides, the CDR3 is TGTGCCAGCAGTTACGGCCAGGGGCCCGGAAACACCATATATTTT.